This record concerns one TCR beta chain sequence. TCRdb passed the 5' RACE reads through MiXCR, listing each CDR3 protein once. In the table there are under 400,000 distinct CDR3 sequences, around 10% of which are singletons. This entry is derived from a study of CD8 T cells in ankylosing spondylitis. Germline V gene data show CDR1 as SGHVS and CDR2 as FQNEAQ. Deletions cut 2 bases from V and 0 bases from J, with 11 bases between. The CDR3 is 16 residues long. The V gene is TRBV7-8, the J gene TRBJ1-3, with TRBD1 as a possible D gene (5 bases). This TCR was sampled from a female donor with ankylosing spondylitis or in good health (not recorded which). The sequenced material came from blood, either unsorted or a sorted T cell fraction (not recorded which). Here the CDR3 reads CASSLTRVRSGNTIYF. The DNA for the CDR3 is TGTGCCAGCAGCTTAACCAGGGTACGCTCTGGAAACACCATATATTTT.